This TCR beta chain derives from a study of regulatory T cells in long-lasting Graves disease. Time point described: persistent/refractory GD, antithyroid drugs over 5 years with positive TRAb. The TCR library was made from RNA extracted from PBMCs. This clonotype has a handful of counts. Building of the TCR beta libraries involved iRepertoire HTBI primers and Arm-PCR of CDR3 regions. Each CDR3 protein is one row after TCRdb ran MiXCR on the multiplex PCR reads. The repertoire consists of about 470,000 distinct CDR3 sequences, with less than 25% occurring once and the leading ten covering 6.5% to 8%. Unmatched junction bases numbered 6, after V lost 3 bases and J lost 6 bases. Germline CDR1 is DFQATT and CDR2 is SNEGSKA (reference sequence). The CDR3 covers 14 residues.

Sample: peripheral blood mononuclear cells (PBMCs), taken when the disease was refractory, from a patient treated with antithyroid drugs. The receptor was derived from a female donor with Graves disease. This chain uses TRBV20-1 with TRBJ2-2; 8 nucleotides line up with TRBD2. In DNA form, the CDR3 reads TGCAGTGCTAGTAACGGGAGGGAACCCGGGGAGCTGTTTTTT. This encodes CSASNGREPGELFF.